What follows is one T cell receptor (beta chain) and its context. Its antigen is unidentified. This entry comes from a study of regulatory T cells in long-lasting Graves disease. Study results and limitations: Lower TCR diversity was seen in persistent Graves' patients than in newly diagnosed ones. Accuracy might have suffered from few samples.

Time point specified: newly diagnosed GD, antithyroid drugs for less than 3 months. RNA extracted from PBMCs served as the sequencing template. Graves' disease diagnosis was established per American Thyroid Association guidelines. Library construction for TCR beta used iRepertoire HTBI primers and Arm-PCR of CDR3 regions. TCRdb processed the multiplex PCR reads anew with MiXCR; each CDR3 protein has one entry. The profile shows 350,000 to 450,000 distinct CDR3 sequences, approximately 15% of them singletons. These data were also filed under a second study, of T cells in Graves' hyperthyroidism and ophthalmopathy. That work adds: The model forecast ophthalmopathy, anticipating it by a median approximately 7 months before onset.

This receptor was identified in a man aged 35-49 years with Graves disease. The sequenced sample was peripheral blood mononuclear cells (PBMCs), obtained at new diagnosis, from a patient treated with antithyroid drugs.

The CDR3: CASSLATSNFNEQFF. In DNA, the CDR3 is TGCGCCAGCAGCTTGGCTACATCTAACTTCAATGAGCAGTTCTTC. The chain links TRBV5-1 to TRBJ2-1; D remains unclear. The CDR3 sequence is 15 residues long. Germline V gene data show CDR1 as SGHRS and CDR2 as YFSETQ. V was shortened by 0 bases and J by 6 bases, with 13 bases between the two germline ends.